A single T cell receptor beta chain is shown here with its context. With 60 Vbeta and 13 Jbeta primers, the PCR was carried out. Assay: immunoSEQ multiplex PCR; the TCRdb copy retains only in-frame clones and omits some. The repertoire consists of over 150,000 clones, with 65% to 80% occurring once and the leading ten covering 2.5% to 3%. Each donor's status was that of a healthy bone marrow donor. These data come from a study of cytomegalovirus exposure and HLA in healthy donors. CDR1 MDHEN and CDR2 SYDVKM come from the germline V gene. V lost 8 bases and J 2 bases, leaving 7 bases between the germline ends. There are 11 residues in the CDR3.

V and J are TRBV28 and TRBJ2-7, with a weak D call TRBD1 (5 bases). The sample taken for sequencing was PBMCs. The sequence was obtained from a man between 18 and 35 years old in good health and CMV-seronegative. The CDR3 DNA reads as TGTGCCAGCGGACAAGCCTACGAGCAGTACGTC. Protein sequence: CASGQAYEQYV.